This T cell receptor beta chain emerged from a study of radiotherapy plus CTLA-4 blockade in lung cancer. Study summary: The study recorded objective responses in 15% to 20% of patients and disease control in 31%.

Study findings and constraints: Response, reportedly, was best predicted by interferon-beta along with early blood T cell clone dynamics.

TCRdb's table, derived via immunoSEQ multiplex PCR, lists solely in-frame clones and lacks some. The table has 65,000 to 85,000 clones, roughly 69% seen once. In the case of this clone: Its target is unknown.

This TCR was recovered from a human donor with non-small cell lung cancer whose response to radiotherapy plus ipilimumab could not be evaluated. The material sequenced was peripheral blood, taken from a patient treated with radiotherapy plus ipilimumab.

The CDR3 DNA reads as TGTGCCAGCAGCTTGGACAGGGTCGGTGAAAAACTGTTTTTT. Residues: CASSLDRVGEKLFF. V usage is TRBV7-2 and J usage is TRBJ1-4, with 8 bases that match TRBD1. The CDR3 totals 14 residues. Losses at the gene ends were 3 bases for V and 7 bases for J; bases not matched to a gene: 4. Germline CDR1 reads SGHTA; CDR2 reads FQGNSA.